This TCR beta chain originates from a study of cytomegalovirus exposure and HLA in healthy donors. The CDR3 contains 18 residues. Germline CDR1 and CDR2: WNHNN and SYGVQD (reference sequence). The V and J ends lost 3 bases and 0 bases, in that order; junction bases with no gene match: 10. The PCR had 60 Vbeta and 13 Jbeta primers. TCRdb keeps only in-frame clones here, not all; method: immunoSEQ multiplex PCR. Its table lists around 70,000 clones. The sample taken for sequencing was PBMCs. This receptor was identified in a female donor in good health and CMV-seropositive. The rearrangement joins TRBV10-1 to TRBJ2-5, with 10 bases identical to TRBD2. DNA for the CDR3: TGCGCCAGCAGTGATTTGAAGCGGGAGGGCCGGTACCAAGAGACCCAGTACTTC. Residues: CASSDLKREGRYQETQYF.